Reported below is one TCR beta chain. The target antigen is unknown. This entry belongs to a study of CD8+ T cells in alopecia areata. Overall study results and limits: When scalp samples are sequenced, resident alphabeta T cells of normal skin are also captured.

Sequencing used cDNA as its template, made by extracting RNA and reverse transcribing it. The table came from immunoSEQ multiplex PCR; TCRdb's copy has only in-frame clones and leaves some out. The table records around 69,000 clones, 60% of them present only once. CDR3 size: 11 residues. Germline CDR1 is MNHEY and CDR2 is SMNVEV (reference sequence). V was cut by 5 bases and J by 5 bases, with 4 bases left in between. The chain carries TRBV27 and TRBJ2-1; the D is unclear. The origin of this receptor is a human donor with alopecia areata. The sequencing here drew on CD8+ T cells sorted from blood, taken at week 0. Here the CDR3 DNA reads TGTGCCAGCAGTCTCAACAATGAGCAGTTCTTC. This codes for CASSLNNEQFF.